This TCR beta chain appears in the sequencing data of a study of blood T cell repertoires in COVID-19. Study details: Acute and convalescent COVID-19 samples came from the United States, Italy and Spain.

The CDR3 contains 14 residues. Germline V gene sequence: CDR1 MDHEN, CDR2 SYDVKM. The V gene lost 3 bases and the J gene lost 8 bases, with 13 bases spanning the gap. Libraries were prepared by immunoSEQ multiplex PCR; TCRdb keeps only in-frame clonotypes and omits some of them. Among approximately 260,000 clones listed, approximately 88% were seen once. Each participant's cohort was designated according to participant-reported clinical history. The rearrangement joins TRBV28 to TRBJ1-4; no reliable D call. The origin of this receptor is a woman aged 40 to 50 with acute COVID-19. The source material was PBMCs or T cells enriched from blood (not recorded which). The CDR3 sequence: CASSFPAYREKLFF. The CDR3 coding sequence is TGTGCCAGCAGTTTTCCGGCCTACAGAGAAAAACTGTTTTTT. Full variable domain (remainder filled in from reference TRBV28 and TRBJ1-4): DVKVTQSSRYLVKRTGEKVFLECVQDMDHENMFWYRQDPGLGLRLIYFSYDVKMKEKGDIPEGYSVSREKKERFSLILESASTNQTSMYLCASSFPAYREKLFFGSGTQLSVL.